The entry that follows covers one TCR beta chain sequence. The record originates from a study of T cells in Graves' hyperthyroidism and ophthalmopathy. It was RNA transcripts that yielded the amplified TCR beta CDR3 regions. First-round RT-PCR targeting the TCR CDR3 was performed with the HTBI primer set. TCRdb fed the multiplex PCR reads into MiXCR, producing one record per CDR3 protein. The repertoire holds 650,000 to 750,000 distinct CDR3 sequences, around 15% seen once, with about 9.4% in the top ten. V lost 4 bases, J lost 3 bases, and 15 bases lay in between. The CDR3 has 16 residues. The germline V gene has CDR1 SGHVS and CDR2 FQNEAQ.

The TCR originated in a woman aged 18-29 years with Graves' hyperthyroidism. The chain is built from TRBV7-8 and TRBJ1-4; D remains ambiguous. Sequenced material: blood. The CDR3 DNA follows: TGTGCCAGCAGCTCGGAACGGGGTATAGCTAATGAAAAACTGTTTTTT. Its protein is CASSSERGIANEKLFF.